The clone carrying this TCR beta chain was seen a few times. V lost 9 bases and J 6 bases, leaving 12 bases between the germline ends. The CDR3 contains 11 residues. Then a second PCR, running about 6 to 12 cycles, was carried out with a sample-barcoded 5' primer and a J-beta primer mix. TCRdb fed the 5' RACE reads into MiXCR, producing one record per CDR3 protein. Here the sample spans 450,000 to 600,000 distinct CDR3 sequences, about 25% being singletons. The data derive from a study of blood T cells in healthy people across ages. The same sample was also used in a study of T cells of mothers and their children.

The source is a boy aged 2 to 9 in good health. The chain employs TRBV12-3 or TRBV12-4 and TRBJ2-7, with D possibly being TRBD1 (5 bases). The material sequenced was blood. This CDR3 is CASSFRGEQYF. In DNA, the CDR3 is TGTGCCAGTAGCTTTAGGGGCGAGCAGTACTTC.